This T cell receptor beta chain was retrieved from a study of shared clonotypes between healthy human individuals. About the study: For every donor, three CD4 naive, three CD4 memory, two CD8 naive and one CD8 memory plates were used. Findings and limits, study-wide: There were few donors, and this limited the genetic and exposure-history diversity represented. Estimated richness was generally greater in naive than memory subsets.

A deep-level run was used for the assay. Profiled with immunoSEQ multiplex PCR; TCRdb holds only in-frame clones, not every one. This table has 1,500,000 or so clones, 98% appearing once. CDR1 and CDR2 from the germline V gene are LGHNA and YNFKEQ. With 4 bases clipped from V and 4 bases from J, the junction kept 5 bases outside the gene matches. The CDR3 runs 16 residues. A word on this clone: The antigen is not known.

This receptor was obtained from a young man in good health. The rearrangement joins TRBV4-2 to TRBJ2-1; 12 nucleotides agree with TRBD2. The specimen sequenced was naive CD4+ T cells sorted from blood. The subset: CD45RA+ positively selected. CDR3 DNA: TGTGCCAGCAGCCGAGAGACTAGCGGGAGTTACAATGAGCAGTTCTTC. Amino acids: CASSRETSGSYNEQFF.